This T cell receptor beta chain was found in a study of T cell repertoires in cytomegalovirus infection. As for the study in general: Recently identified HLA-C-restricted CMV epitopes were among the peptides used. The public TCR beta signatures pointed to both CMV infection and matching HLA type. Findings of the study overall: CMV-specific HLA-C-restricted TCR beta clonotypes dominated the ex vivo response. The study identified carriers of CMV plus the relevant HLA from cumulative public TCR beta family frequency.

Regarding this clonotype: The antigen is unknown.

CDR1 SNHLY and CDR2 FYNNEI come from the germline V gene. This CDR3 spans 16 amino acids. V was clipped by 8 bases and J by 5 bases, with 21 bases between them. TCRdb re-derived calls from the reads in MiXCR, one entry per CDR3 protein. The sample has about 830,000 distinct CDR3 sequences; roughly 33% are singletons. Specimen: cultured CD8+ T cells from PBMCs, collected from culture after CMV antigen stimulation. The chain links TRBV2 to TRBJ2-2; a possible D gene is TRBD2 (6 bases). The source of this sequence is a human donor in good health (CMV status not recorded). Some clones in this sample may be carry-over from other donors' samples. The CDR3 bases are TGTGCCAGCGAGGGGAGGACTGCCAAGGCAACCGGGGAGCTGTTTTTT. Its protein product is CASEGRTAKATGELFF.